This TCR beta chain is drawn from a study of T cell changes during pregnancy in multiple sclerosis. Some clones are missing from TCRdb's copy, which holds only in-frame ones; the method was immunoSEQ multiplex PCR. Seen here are some 43,000 clones, almost 95% observed once, and the top ten hold roughly 8.7%. Per germline, CDR1 SQVTM and CDR2 ANQGSEA. The V segment lost 7 bases and the J segment 3 bases; nucleotides outside the gene matches: 11. The CDR3 is 14 residues long. The TCR was taken from a female donor with multiple sclerosis, enrolled in a pregnancy study. This specimen consisted of CD8+ T cells from peripheral blood mononuclear cells, obtained in the third trimester of pregnancy. This chain uses TRBV29-1 with TRBJ2-5, with 7 bases identical to TRBD1. The DNA of the CDR3 is TGCAGCGAAGGGGGCGTGGGGGTAGAAGAGACCCAGTACTTC. Translated: CSEGGVGVEETQYF.